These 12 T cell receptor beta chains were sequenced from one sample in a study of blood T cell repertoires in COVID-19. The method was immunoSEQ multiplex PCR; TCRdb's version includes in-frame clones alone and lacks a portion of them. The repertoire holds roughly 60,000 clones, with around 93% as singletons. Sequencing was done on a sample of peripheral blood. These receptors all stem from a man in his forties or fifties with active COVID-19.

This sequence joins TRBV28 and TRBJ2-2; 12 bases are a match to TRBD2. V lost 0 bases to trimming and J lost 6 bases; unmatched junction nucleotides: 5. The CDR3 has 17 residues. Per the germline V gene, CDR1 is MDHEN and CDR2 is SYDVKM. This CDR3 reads CASSLWKLAGGPGELFF. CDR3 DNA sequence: TGTGCCAGCAGTTTATGGAAACTAGCGGGAGGTCCCGGGGAGCTGTTTTTT.

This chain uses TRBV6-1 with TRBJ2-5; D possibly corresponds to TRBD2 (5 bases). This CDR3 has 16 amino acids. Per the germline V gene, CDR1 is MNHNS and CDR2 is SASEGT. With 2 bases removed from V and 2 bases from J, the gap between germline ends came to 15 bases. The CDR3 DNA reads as TGTGCCAGCAGTGAACCCTACCGGACTGTTCAAGAGACCCAGTACTTC. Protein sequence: CASSEPYRTVQETQYF.

CDR3 region: CASSKDRANTGELFF. For the CDR3, the DNA is TGTGCCAGCAGCAAGGACAGGGCGAACACCGGGGAGCTGTTTTTT. V usage is TRBV7-8 and J usage is TRBJ2-2; 8 nucleotides agree with TRBD1. Germline trimming cut 5 bases from V and 0 bases from J; bases unmatched to any gene: 2. Germline V gene sequence: CDR1 SGHVS, CDR2 FQNEAQ. The CDR3 extends over 15 amino acids.

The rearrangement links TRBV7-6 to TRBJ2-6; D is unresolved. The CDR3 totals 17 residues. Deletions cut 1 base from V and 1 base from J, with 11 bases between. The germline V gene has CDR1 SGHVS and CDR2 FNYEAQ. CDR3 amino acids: CASSLEVPGSGANVLTF. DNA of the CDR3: TGTGCCAGCAGCTTAGAGGTTCCCGGGTCTGGGGCCAACGTCCTGACTTTC.

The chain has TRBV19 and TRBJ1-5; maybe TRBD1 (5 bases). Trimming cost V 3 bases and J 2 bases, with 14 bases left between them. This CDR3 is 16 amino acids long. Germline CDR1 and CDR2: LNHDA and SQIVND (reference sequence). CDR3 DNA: TGTGCCAGTAGTATTGGGCGCAGGGTCGGCAATCAGCCCCAGCATTTT. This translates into CASSIGRRVGNQPQHF. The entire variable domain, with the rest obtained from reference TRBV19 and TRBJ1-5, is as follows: DGGITQSPKYLFRKEGQNVTLSCEQNLNHDAMYWYRQDPGQGLRLIYYSQIVNDFQKGDIAEGYSVSREKKESFPLTVTSAQKNPTAFYLCASSIGRRVGNQPQHFGDGTRLSIL.

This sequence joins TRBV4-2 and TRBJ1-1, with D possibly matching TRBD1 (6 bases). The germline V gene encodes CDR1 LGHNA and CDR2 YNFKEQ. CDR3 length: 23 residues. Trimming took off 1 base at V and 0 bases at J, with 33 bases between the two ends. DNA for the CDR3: TGTGCCAGCAGCCAAGGTCCGGTCCTTGATTTGGCCCCGGAGGGGGGGATGAACACTGAAGCTTTCTTT. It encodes CASSQGPVLDLAPEGGMNTEAFF.

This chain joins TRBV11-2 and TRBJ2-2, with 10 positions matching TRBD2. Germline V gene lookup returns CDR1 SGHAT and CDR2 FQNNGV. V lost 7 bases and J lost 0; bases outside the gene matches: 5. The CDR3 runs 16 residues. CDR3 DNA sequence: TGTGCCAGCACTAGAAGCGGGAGGGCGAACACCGGGGAGCTGTTTTTT. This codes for CASTRSGRANTGELFF.

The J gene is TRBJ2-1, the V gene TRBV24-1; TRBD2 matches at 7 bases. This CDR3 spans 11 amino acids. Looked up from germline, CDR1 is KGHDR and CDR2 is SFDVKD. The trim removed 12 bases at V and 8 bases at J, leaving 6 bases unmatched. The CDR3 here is CASAGLHEQFF. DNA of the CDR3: TGTGCCTCAGCGGGGCTCCATGAGCAGTTCTTC.

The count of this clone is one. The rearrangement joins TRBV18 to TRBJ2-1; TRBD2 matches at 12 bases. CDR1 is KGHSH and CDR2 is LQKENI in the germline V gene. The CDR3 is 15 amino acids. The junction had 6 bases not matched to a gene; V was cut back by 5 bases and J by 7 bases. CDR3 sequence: CASSIGTSGRNEQFF. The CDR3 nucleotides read TGTGCCAGCTCAATCGGGACTAGCGGGCGGAATGAGCAGTTCTTC.

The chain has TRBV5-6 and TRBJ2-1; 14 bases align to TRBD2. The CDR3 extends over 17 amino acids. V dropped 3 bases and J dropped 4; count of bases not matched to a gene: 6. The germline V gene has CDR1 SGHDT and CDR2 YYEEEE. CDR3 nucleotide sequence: TGTGCCAGCAGCTGGGGACTAGCGGGGGTTCGATACAATGAGCAGTTCTTC. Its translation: CASSWGLAGVRYNEQFF.

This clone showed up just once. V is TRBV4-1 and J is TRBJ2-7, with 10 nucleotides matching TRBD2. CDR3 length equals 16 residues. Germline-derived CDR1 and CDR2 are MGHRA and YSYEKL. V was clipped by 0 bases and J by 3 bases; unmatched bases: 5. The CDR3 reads CASSQDRASGSYEQYF. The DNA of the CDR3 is TGCGCCAGCAGCCAAGATCGGGCTAGCGGGAGCTACGAGCAGTACTTC.

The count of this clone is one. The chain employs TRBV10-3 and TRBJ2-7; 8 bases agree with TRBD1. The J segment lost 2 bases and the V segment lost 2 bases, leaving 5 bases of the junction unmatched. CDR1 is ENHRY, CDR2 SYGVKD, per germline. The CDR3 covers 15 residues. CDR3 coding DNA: TGTGCCATCAGTGAGGGGACAGGTCCCCCCTACGAGCAGTACTTC. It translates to CAISEGTGPPYEQYF.